This is a list of T cell receptor beta chains from one sample in a study of early T cells in non-severe SARS-CoV-2 infection. MiXCR was run by TCRdb on the 5' RACE reads, yielding one entry per CDR3 protein. The table has roughly 80,000 distinct CDR3 sequences, roughly a sixth seen once; the top ten hold 9.5% to 15%. The sequenced sample consisted of whole blood. The receptors derive from an adult who was a healthcare worker with PCR-confirmed SARS-CoV-2 infection or an uninfected control (not recorded which). Each CDR3 is given with its conserved first and last residue. A D gene is named only where the DNA matches it firmly. For some rows the clone size is stated as once, few or many, or as a class when expanded; others skip it.

>-|TRBJ2-6|TRBV12-3/TRBV12-4|-
TGTGCCAGCGCGATACAGGGCTTTGGGGCCAACGTCCTGACTTTC
CASAIQGFGANVLTF
>-|TRBJ2-5|TRBV9|TRBD2
TGTGCCAGCAGCGCCCAATTAGCGGGAGTAGAGACCCAGTACTTC
CASSAQLAGVETQYF
>-|TRBJ2-1|TRBV7-9|TRBD2
TGTGCCAGCAGAGCCGGGACTAGCGGGAAATACAATGAGCAGTTCTTC
CASRAGTSGKYNEQFF
>-|TRBJ2-5|TRBV20-1|-
TGCAGTGCTAAGATGGGAGAGACCCAGTACTTC
CSAKMGETQYF
>many|TRBJ2-3|TRBV7-2|-
TGTGCCAGCAGAAAGGGGCCCACAGATACGCAGTATTTT
CASRKGPTDTQYF
>few|TRBJ2-1|TRBV7-2|TRBD2
TGTGCCAGCAGCTTCTATAGCGGGGGTACCTCGTACATCAATGAGCAGTTCTTC
CASSFYSGGTSYINEQFF
>-|TRBJ2-2|TRBV6-5|-
TGTGCCAGCTATAGGGGTGGGACCGGGGAGCTGTTTTTT
CASYRGGTGELFF
>-|TRBJ2-1|TRBV18|-
TGTGCCAGCTCACCGGAGAGCTCCTACAATGAGCAGTTCTTC
CASSPESSYNEQFF
>-|TRBJ1-5|TRBV5-1|-
TGCGCCAGCAGCTTGGAAGGTGGCTATAGCAATCAGCCCCAGCATTTT
CASSLEGGYSNQPQHF
>-|TRBJ2-7|TRBV29-1|-
TGCAGCGTTGAAGGGCGGTCAAAGTACGAGCAGTACTTC
CSVEGRSKYEQYF
>few|TRBJ2-7|TRBV27|TRBD1
TGTGCCAGCTCCTATCCCGGGACAGGGAGTCACGAGCAGTACTTC
CASSYPGTGSHEQYF
>-|TRBJ2-3|TRBV19|-
TGTGCCAGTAGTATAGACGCACCACCCGATACGCAGTATTTT
CASSIDAPPDTQYF
>few|TRBJ1-6|TRBV6-5|TRBD1
TGTGCCAGCAAAAAGGGGGCAGGGACAGGGGTATCACCCCTCCACTTT
CASKKGAGTGVSPLHF